The TCR beta chain under discussion was sequenced for a study of long-term antiretroviral therapy in people with HIV. They ran version v3.0 of the immunoSEQ assay at survey level. This table comes from immunoSEQ multiplex PCR, and its TCRdb copy is limited to in-frame clones, with some not included. The data show about 12,000 clones, 60% to 80% seen once. This clone was found once. The length of the CDR3 is 10 residues. The V gene lost 5 bases and the J gene lost 10 bases, with 11 bases spanning the gap. Germline loops: CDR1 DFQATT, CDR2 SNEGSKA (reference sequence). This receptor was taken from a woman in her late teens or twenties with HIV. The chain carries TRBV20-1 and TRBJ1-1; tentative D call: TRBD1 (6 bases). The sequencing used unsorted PBMCs, collected 1.3 years after starting antiretroviral therapy. The CDR3 spells CSARGQRAFF. The CDR3, as DNA: TGCAGTGCTCGCGGACAGAGAGCTTTCTTT.